This paragraph reports one TCR beta chain. In the original analysis: Researchers report that nucleated cell counts were estimated from reference gene primer amplification. TCRdb keeps only in-frame clones here, not all; method: immunoSEQ multiplex PCR. From that table come the V and J calls and clone size; the DNA was used to work out D and trimming. The profile shows approximately 110,000 clones, more than 65% of them singletons. This entry is derived from a study of blood T cell repertoires in COVID-19. In the study overall: Spain, Italy and the United States supplied samples that represented acute and convalescent COVID-19. The cDNA or gDNA used as material had been derived from T cells, B-cell-depleted T cells, or PBMCs.

From germline, CDR1 is MDHEN and CDR2 SYDVKM. Trimming shortened V by 5 bases and J by 5 bases, and 13 bases separated the two germline ends. This CDR3 has 14 amino acids. The TCR originated in a man aged 50 or older with acute or convalescent COVID-19. The specimen was peripheral blood. The chain employs TRBV28 and TRBJ2-1; D perhaps matches TRBD2 (6 bases). The CDR3: CASSPGGSNNEQFF. In nucleotides, the CDR3 is TGTGCCAGCAGTCCCGGGGGAAGTAACAATGAGCAGTTCTTC.